A selection of T cell receptor beta chains follows, all from one sample in a study of shared T cell receptors in the human thymus. The method was immunoSEQ multiplex PCR; TCRdb's version includes in-frame clones alone and lacks a portion of them. The sample contains hundreds of thousands of clones, more than 75% of which appear only once. This sample was also put to use in a study of human thymus T cells.

Sequences were obtained from thymocytes. The receptors were sampled from a boy under two years old with a congenital heart defect. CDR3s include the opening cysteine and the closing phenylalanine or tryptophan. Fields, in order: D gene, clone size, J gene, V gene, CDR3 DNA, CDR3 protein. The D gene is left open where the match is weak. The size field is filled for only some rows; it gives once, few, many or a size class.

TRBD1	-	TRBJ1-2	TRBV9	TGTGCCAGCAGCCTAAGGACAGGGTCTGGCTACACCTTC	CASSLRTGSGYTF
-	-	TRBJ1-1	TRBV27	TGTGCCAGCAGTAACGGGACTGAAGCTTTCTTT	CASSNGTEAFF
-	few	TRBJ1-4	TRBV6-6	TGTGCCAGCAGGAAGGGGTACGAAAAACTGTTTTTT	CASRKGYEKLFF
TRBD1	-	TRBJ2-7	TRBV5-4	TGTGCCAGCACCCCCGACAGGGCCTCCTACGAGCAGTACTTC	CASTPDRASYEQYF
-	once	TRBJ2-1	TRBV28	TGTGCCAGCAGTTACTTCGACTTCTCTACCAGCTCCTACAATGAGCAGTTCTTC	CASSYFDFSTSSYNEQFF
-	-	TRBJ2-2	TRBV10-3	TGTGCCATCAGTGAGTTTTTTGACAGGAGCACCGGGGAGCTGTTTTTT	CAISEFFDRSTGELFF
-	once	TRBJ2-7	TRBV4-1	TGCGCCAGCAGCCCCCAGGGGCAAGGGAACGAGCAGTACTTC	CASSPQGQGNEQYF
-	-	TRBJ1-2	TRBV5-1	TGCGCCAGCAGCTTGAGGCTTCCGGGACATCTAAACTATGGCTACACCTTC	CASSLRLPGHLNYGYTF
-	-	TRBJ1-4	TRBV18	TGTGCCAGCTCACCACAGATCGCGGCCTCTAATGAAAAACTGTTTTTT	CASSPQIAASNEKLFF
TRBD2	-	TRBJ2-1	TRBV11-3	TGTGCCAGCAGCTTAGGGCTAGCGGGACTAAGCAATGAGCAGTTCTTC	CASSLGLAGLSNEQFF
-	-	TRBJ2-5	TRBV7-6	TGTGCCAGCAGCTTAGCCCACTGGAGGGAGACCCAGTACTTC	CASSLAHWRETQYF
-	-	TRBJ2-7	TRBV7-9	TGTGCCAGCAGCTTACCCGGAGAAGTCTACGAGCAGTACTTC	CASSLPGEVYEQYF
TRBD1	-	TRBJ2-6	TRBV10-1	TGCGCCAGCAGTGAGCCGGGACAGGGTCTAGCTGGGGCCAACGTCCTGACTTTC	CASSEPGQGLAGANVLTF
TRBD1	-	TRBJ2-1	TRBV28	TGTGCCAGCAGTCAGTACGGGACAGCGCGTATCAATGAGCAGTTCTTC	CASSQYGTARINEQFF
-	-	TRBJ2-5	TRBV29-1	TGCAGCGTTGAAGAGCGGGGTTCTCAAGAGACCCAGTACTTC	CSVEERGSQETQYF
TRBD2	-	TRBJ2-3	TRBV2	TGTGCCAGCAGTATAAGCGGGGCTAGCACAGATACGCAGTATTTT	CASSISGASTDTQYF
-	-	TRBJ1-4	TRBV28	TGTGCCAGCAGTTTAACCCCGTTCGCAGGCCCGAATGAAAAACTGTTTTTT	CASSLTPFAGPNEKLFF
TRBD1	once	TRBJ1-2	TRBV27	TGTGCCAGCAGGACAGGGGAGGAAGGATATGGCTACACCTTC	CASRTGEEGYGYTF
-	-	TRBJ1-6	TRBV4-3	TGCGCCAGCAGCCAACCAGGGAATTCACCCCTCCACTTT	CASSQPGNSPLHF
-	few	TRBJ1-5	TRBV28	TGTGCCAGCAGCCCTGCGGGGGAAGGGTCCGATCAGCCCCAGCATTTT	CASSPAGEGSDQPQHF
-	-	TRBJ2-7	TRBV19	TGTGCCAGTAGTATAACCCCGGGAGTGTCTTTGGGCGAGCAGTACTTC	CASSITPGVSLGEQYF
TRBD2	-	TRBJ2-1	TRBV29-1	TGCAGCGGTAGCGGGAGGGGGTTCAATGAGCAGTTCTTC	CSGSGRGFNEQFF
TRBD1	-	TRBJ2-5	TRBV2	TGTGCCAGCTCTTTGGACAGACAGGGCGGGGAGACCCAGTACTTC	CASSLDRQGGETQYF
TRBD2	-	TRBJ2-3	TRBV28	TGTGCCACTAGCGGGGGGGCTACAGATACGCAGTATTTT	CATSGGATDTQYF